A single sample gave rise to the 20 T cell receptor beta chains below, sequenced in a study of blood T cell repertoires in COVID-19. Generated by immunoSEQ multiplex PCR, the TCRdb table keeps only in-frame clones and is missing some. This sample has around 100,000 clones, with just under 80% found just once. Sequencing was performed on peripheral blood. The receptors were sampled from a man in his 70s with active or convalescent COVID-19.

The rearrangement links TRBV5-1 to TRBJ2-2; possibly TRBD1 for D (6 bases). CDR3 length: 17 amino acids. V was cut by 3 bases and J by 0 bases, with 15 bases left in between. Germline CDR1 SGHRS, CDR2 YFSETQ. Written as DNA, the CDR3 is TGCGCCAGCAGCTACCGACAGGTTTGGACGAACACCGGGGAGCTGTTTTTT. It is translated as CASSYRQVWTNTGELFF.

The rearrangement joins TRBV28 to TRBJ2-5; D perhaps matches TRBD2 (6 bases). Germline V gene lookup returns CDR1 MDHEN and CDR2 SYDVKM. The CDR3 is 13 residues long. Between the trimmed V and J ends, which lost 5 bases and 7 bases, there was a span of 14 bases. Here the CDR3 DNA reads TGTGCCAGCAGTCCCGGAGGGGTCGGGACCCAGTACTTC. Translation: CASSPGGVGTQYF.

The chain uses TRBV18 and TRBJ2-7; 10 nucleotides agree with TRBD2. V dropped 3 bases and J dropped 4; count of bases not matched to a gene: 3. CDR1 is KGHSH and CDR2 is LQKENI in the germline V gene. The length of the CDR3 is 14 residues. The CDR3: CASSPSGGAYEQYF. CDR3 bases: TGTGCCAGCTCACCCAGCGGGGGGGCGTACGAGCAGTACTTC.

The chain couples TRBV5-1 to TRBJ2-3; D unresolved. Germline assignment: CDR1 SGHRS and CDR2 YFSETQ. This CDR3 comprises 12 residues. V lost 3 bases and J lost 5, with 7 bases in between. CDR3 region: CASSSNIDTQYF. Written as DNA, the CDR3 is TGCGCCAGCAGCTCGAACATAGATACGCAGTATTTT.

The chain couples TRBV4-2 to TRBJ1-2; no firm D call. The CDR3 is 14 amino acids. V gave up 7 bases and J gave up 2 bases, with 14 bases separating them. Germline V gives CDR1 LGHNA, CDR2 YNFKEQ. CDR3 amino acids: CASTLPGGNYGYTF. The DNA of the CDR3 is TGTGCCAGCACCCTACCAGGTGGGAACTATGGCTACACCTTC.

The V and J genes are TRBV4-3 and TRBJ1-2; 7 bases agree with TRBD1. Germline lookup yields CDR1 LGHNA and CDR2 YSLEER. Losses at the gene ends were 3 bases for V and 3 bases for J; bases not matched to a gene: 7. This CDR3 spans 15 amino acids. CDR3 in DNA: TGCGCCAGCAGCCATGGTTCAGGGGGGCACTATGGCTACACCTTC. Its translation is CASSHGSGGHYGYTF.

The J gene is TRBJ1-1, the V gene TRBV2; 9 bases match TRBD1. With 1 base clipped from V and 7 bases from J, the junction kept 10 bases outside the gene matches. CDR3 length: 16 residues. Germline V gene data show CDR1 as SNHLY and CDR2 as FYNNEI. CDR3 loop: CASSEDPGTGLGEAFF. The DNA for the CDR3 is TGTGCCAGCAGTGAAGATCCCGGGACAGGGTTAGGTGAAGCTTTCTTT.

This chain links TRBV19 with TRBJ2-7; 10 nucleotides agree with TRBD1. In germline, CDR1 is LNHDA, CDR2 SQIVND (reference sequence). The trim removed 6 bases at V and 0 bases at J, leaving 2 bases unmatched. The CDR3 totals 14 residues. CDR3 in DNA: TGTGCCAGTAGCGGGACAGGGGTCTCCTACGAGCAGTACTTC. Its protein product is CASSGTGVSYEQYF.

The chain employs TRBV6-1 and TRBJ2-5, with 8 nucleotides matching TRBD1. Trimming cost V 0 bases and J 5 bases; bases outside gene matches: 2. The CDR3 extends over 14 amino acids. CDR1 is MNHNS, CDR2 SASEGT, per germline. The CDR3 coding sequence is TGTGCCAGCAGTGAAGCTCACAGGGGGGAGACCCAGTACTTC. Amino acids: CASSEAHRGETQYF.

CDR3 loop: CASSERTDTQYF. The CDR3, as DNA: TGTGCCAGCAGTGAGAGGACAGATACGCAGTATTTT. The rearrangement joins TRBV6-1 to TRBJ2-3; no definite D call. Trimming removed 3 bases from V and 3 bases from J, with 4 bases in between. CDR1 is MNHNS and CDR2 is SASEGT in the germline V gene. The CDR3 is 12 residues long.

The chain recombines TRBV19 with TRBJ2-7; a possible D gene is TRBD2 (5 bases). Germline lookup yields CDR1 LNHDA and CDR2 SQIVND (reference sequence). This CDR3 region has 12 residues. V dropped 7 bases and J dropped 4 bases, with 11 bases sitting between them. CDR3 bases: TGTGCCAGTACCGGGGAATATTACGAGCAGTACTTC. Protein sequence: CASTGEYYEQYF.

Written as DNA, the CDR3 is TGTGCCAGCAGCGGAACTAGCGATGGCTACACCTTC. Translating gives CASSGTSDGYTF. The chain combines TRBV28 with TRBJ1-2; D gene unclear. The germline V and J ends were trimmed by 6 bases and 6 bases, with 11 bases remaining between them. This CDR3 region has 12 residues. Looked up from germline, CDR1 is MDHEN and CDR2 is SYDVKM.

The chain employs TRBV7-3 and TRBJ2-2, with 8 bases fitting TRBD2. The CDR3 has 18 amino acids. V gave up 5 bases and J gave up 1 base; unmatched junction bases: 12. In germline, CDR1 is SGHTA, CDR2 FQGTGA. The CDR3 nucleotides are TGTGCCAGCAGCCCGCGCTGGGCGGGGGGCTTGAACACCGGGGAGCTGTTTTTT. Its translation is CASSPRWAGGLNTGELFF.

This chain links TRBV15 with TRBJ2-1; 11 positions agree with TRBD2. The germline V gene encodes CDR1 LNHNV and CDR2 YYDKDF (reference sequence). The CDR3 spans 18 residues. With 0 bases clipped from V and 2 bases from J, the junction kept 6 bases outside the gene matches. DNA of the CDR3: TGTGCCACCAGCAGAGAGGGACTAGCGGATAAGCCCTACAATGAGCAGTTCTTC. Its translation is CATSREGLADKPYNEQFF. Drawing the rest from reference TRBV15 and TRBJ2-1, the complete variable domain is DAMVIQNPRYQVTQFGKPVTLSCSQTLNHNVMYWYQQKSSQAPKLLFHYYDKDFNNEADTPDNFQSRRPNTSFCFLDIRSPGLGDTAMYLCATSREGLADKPYNEQFFGPGTRLTVL.

V is TRBV19 and J is TRBJ1-1, with 9 bases fitting TRBD1. The germline V gene encodes CDR1 LNHDA and CDR2 SQIVND (reference sequence). Trimming cost V 7 bases and J 1 base; bases outside gene matches: 4. This CDR3 has 14 amino acids. The CDR3 here is CASTRTGANTEAFF. The DNA for the CDR3 is TGTGCCAGTACCCGGACAGGGGCGAACACTGAAGCTTTCTTT.

The rearrangement links TRBV10-2 to TRBJ2-7; D is possibly TRBD1 (6 bases). This CDR3 has 12 residues. Germline V gene lookup returns CDR1 WSHSY and CDR2 SAAADI. In DNA form, the CDR3 reads TGCGCTGGGGGCAGGAGCTCCTACGAGCAGTACTTC. Encoded protein: CAGGRSSYEQYF.

This clone was observed a handful of times. The chain is built from TRBV18 and TRBJ2-7; D is perhaps TRBD2 (6 bases). Looked up from germline, CDR1 is KGHSH and CDR2 is LQKENI. The CDR3 is 16 amino acids. V lost 0 bases and J 6 bases, leaving 18 bases between the germline ends. The CDR3 DNA is TGTGCCAGCTCACCACCGGGTTTAATGCGCGGGGCCGAGCAGTACTTC. Encoded protein: CASSPPGLMRGAEQYF.

The rearrangement joins TRBV18 to TRBJ1-5; D gene unclear. This CDR3 has 12 residues. Germline V gene sequence: CDR1 KGHSH, CDR2 LQKENI. V shed 4 bases and J shed 8 bases, with 9 bases lying between them. CDR3 in DNA: TGTGCCAGCTCACGTCTGGAGGAGCCCCAGCATTTT. This translates into CASSRLEEPQHF.

The rearrangement uses TRBV7-8 and TRBJ1-3; 11 nucleotides align to TRBD1. V trimming: 2 bases; J trimming: 1 base; junction bases outside the gene matches: 7. The CDR3 extends over 18 amino acids. Germline V gives CDR1 SGHVS, CDR2 FQNEAQ. Here the CDR3 DNA reads TGTGCCAGCAGCTTAACCGGGACAGGGGGTCCTTCTGGAAACACCATATATTTT. Its protein product is CASSLTGTGGPSGNTIYF.

The rearrangement links TRBV5-5 to TRBJ2-2; 14 nucleotides match TRBD2. With 4 bases clipped from V and 4 bases from J, the junction kept 6 bases outside the gene matches. CDR1 is SGHKS, CDR2 YYEKEE, per germline (reference sequence). The CDR3 spans 17 residues. The chain's CDR3 is CASSGGLAGGPTGELFF. Here the CDR3 DNA reads TGTGCCAGCAGCGGTGGACTAGCGGGGGGCCCCACCGGGGAGCTGTTTTTT.